Below, 27 T cell receptor beta chains from the same sample are listed, as sequenced in a study of T-cell memory formation after mild COVID-19. Using its own MiXCR run on the 5' RACE reads, TCRdb lists one record per CDR3 protein. The sample yields fewer than 450,000 distinct CDR3 sequences, approximately 21% seen once. The source material was PBMCs or a T cell subset sorted from them (not recorded which). These receptors were taken from an adult woman who had mild COVID-19 (a few samples of this study predate the infection). Cell type and time point are not known.

This clonotype turned up a few times. The V and J genes are TRBV7-9 and TRBJ2-4; TRBD2 is a possible D gene (6 bases). This CDR3 has 14 residues. CDR1 and CDR2 from the germline V gene are SEHNR and FQNEAQ (reference sequence). V gave up 1 base and J gave up 8 bases, with 12 bases separating them. The DNA for the CDR3 is TGTGCCAGCAGCTTAGGCGGGGCGCGGTACATTCAGTACTTC. Translation: CASSLGGARYIQYF.

This clonotype turned up a few times. The rearrangement joins TRBV5-1 to TRBJ2-1, with 10 positions matching TRBD2. The ends lost 5 bases at V and 8 bases at J; junction bases unmatched: 4. CDR3 length: 13 amino acids. The germline V gene has CDR1 SGHRS and CDR2 YFSETQ. CDR3 sequence (DNA): TGCGCCAGCAGGCTAGCGGGAGTGTATGAGCAGTTCTTC. This codes for CASRLAGVYEQFF.

This clonotype was seen a handful of times. The chain is built from TRBV6-1 and TRBJ2-3, with 7 bases identical to TRBD2. Germline trimming cut 6 bases from V and 7 bases from J; bases unmatched to any gene: 10. Germline V gene data show CDR1 as MNHNS and CDR2 as SASEGT. The CDR3 sequence is 14 residues long. The CDR3 DNA is TGTGCCAGCAGCGGGGAGGGCCCTAGTTATACGCAGTATTTT. As protein: CASSGEGPSYTQYF.

This clonotype was seen many times. This chain uses TRBV7-2 with TRBJ2-5; D perhaps matches TRBD2 (5 bases). CDR3 length: 13 amino acids. Trimming left V 3 bases short and J 4 bases short, with 9 bases between. Germline loops: CDR1 SGHTA, CDR2 FQGNSA. This CDR3 reads CASSFGGPETQYF. The CDR3 nucleotides read TGTGCCAGCAGCTTTGGCGGGCCAGAGACCCAGTACTTC.

The chain uses TRBV7-9 and TRBJ2-7, with 10 bases fitting TRBD2. This CDR3 spans 15 amino acids. V shed 8 bases and J 9 bases; nucleotides not matched to a gene: 16. Germline CDR1 reads SEHNR; CDR2 reads FQNEAQ (reference sequence). Written as DNA, the CDR3 is TGTGCCAGCGGTCTCCCGGGACTAGCGACCCGGGGGCAGTACTTC. Encoded protein: CASGLPGLATRGQYF. Full variable domain (rest looked up from reference TRBV7-9 and TRBJ2-7): DTGVSQNPRHKITKRGQNVTFRCDPISEHNRLYWYRQTLGQGPEFLTYFQNEAQLEKSRLLSDRFSAERPKGSFSTLEIQRTEQGDSAMYLCASGLPGLATRGQYFGPGTRLTVT.

This chain joins TRBV7-2 and TRBJ1-5; D possibly corresponds to TRBD1 (5 bases). V lost 5 bases and J 7 bases, leaving 24 bases between the germline ends. This CDR3 region has 17 residues. The V gene's germline CDR1 is SGHTA and CDR2 FQGNSA. The chain's CDR3 is CASSPGGQGGRRQPQHF. The DNA of the CDR3 is TGTGCCAGCAGCCCGGGAGGTCAGGGTGGGCGTCGGCAGCCCCAGCATTTT. The variable domain in full, with the rest retrieved from reference TRBV7-2 and TRBJ1-5, is GAGVSQSPSNKVTEKGKDVELRCDPISGHTALYWYRQSLGQGLEFLIYFQGNSAPDKSGLPSDRFSAERTGGSVSTLTIQRTQQEDSAVYLCASSPGGQGGRRQPQHFGDGTRLSIL.

The rearrangement joins TRBV3-1 to TRBJ1-6; 10 nucleotides line up with TRBD1. Germline V gene data show CDR1 as LGHDT and CDR2 as YNNKEL (reference sequence). The CDR3 extends over 16 amino acids. The V and J ends lost 6 bases and 10 bases, in that order; junction bases with no gene match: 12. CDR3 amino acids: CASRLTGGASESPLHF. Written as DNA, the CDR3 is TGTGCCAGCAGACTGACAGGGGGCGCGTCGGAATCACCCCTCCACTTT.

The V and J genes are TRBV7-9 and TRBJ1-2; D ambiguous. The CDR3 sequence is 16 residues long. The germline V gene has CDR1 SEHNR and CDR2 FQNEAQ (reference sequence). V was shortened by 5 bases and J by 5 bases, with 21 bases between the two germline ends. The CDR3 loop is CASSRLGSQTIYGYTF. The CDR3 DNA reads as TGTGCCAGCAGCCGACTAGGGTCCCAGACCATTTATGGCTACACCTTC.

V gene TRBV5-6 combines with J gene TRBJ1-2, with a weak D call TRBD1 (6 bases). This CDR3 comprises 15 residues. The V end lost 4 bases, the J end lost 2 bases, and 15 bases lay between the germline ends. Germline values: CDR1 SGHDT, CDR2 YYEEEE. The CDR3, as DNA: TGTGCCAGCAGCCCCCTGACAGGAAGCAACTATGGCTACACCTTC. It translates to CASSPLTGSNYGYTF.

There are a few counts of this clonotype. The V gene is TRBV12-3 or TRBV12-4, the J gene TRBJ2-2; 10 nucleotides agree with TRBD2. V lost 3 bases to trimming and J lost 1 base; unmatched junction nucleotides: 8. There are 18 residues in the CDR3. This CDR3 is CASSLLRAGGRNTGELFF. CDR3 in DNA: TGTGCCAGCAGTTTGCTTCGAGCGGGGGGGAGGAACACCGGGGAGCTGTTTTTT.

The J gene is TRBJ2-1, the V gene TRBV15; 10 positions agree with TRBD2. There are 16 residues in the CDR3. Germline CDR1 reads LNHNV; CDR2 reads YYDKDF (reference sequence). The V gene end was trimmed by 5 bases and the J gene end by 5 bases; junction bases not matched to a gene: 9. The CDR3 region is CATSVLAGVGDNEQFF. The CDR3 DNA reads TGTGCCACCAGCGTCCTAGCGGGAGTCGGGGACAATGAGCAGTTCTTC.

The V and J genes are TRBV25-1 and TRBJ2-1; 13 bases agree with TRBD2. The length of the CDR3 is 17 residues. With 2 bases clipped from V and 4 bases from J, the junction kept 5 bases outside the gene matches. Per the germline V gene, CDR1 is MGHDK and CDR2 is SYGVNS. CDR3 sequence (DNA): TGTGCCAGCAGTGAAACTAGCGGGGGGGCTGCTTACAATGAGCAGTTCTTC. Protein sequence: CASSETSGGAAYNEQFF.

This clonotype came up many times. J is TRBJ1-1 and V is TRBV20-1; D is undetermined. The ends were cut back, 1 base at V and 1 base at J, with 7 bases in the middle. CDR1 and CDR2 from the germline V gene are DFQATT and SNEGSKA (reference sequence). CDR3 length: 13 residues. In nucleotides, the CDR3 is TGCAGTGCTAGAGTTTGGGGGAACACTGAAGCTTTCTTT. Protein sequence: CSARVWGNTEAFF.

The chain has TRBV12-3 or TRBV12-4 and TRBJ1-1; TRBD1 agrees at 10 bases. The CDR3 sequence is 16 residues long. The J segment lost 2 bases and the V segment lost 7 bases, leaving 10 bases of the junction unmatched. The DNA for the CDR3 is TGTGCCAGCATACCGACAGGGGGCCGGGGAAACACTGAAGCTTTCTTT. It encodes CASIPTGGRGNTEAFF.

This clonotype appeared a few times. The rearrangement uses TRBV20-1 and TRBJ2-1, with TRBD2 matching 10 bases. The V segment lost 3 bases and the J segment 0 bases; nucleotides outside the gene matches: 11. The CDR3 is made up of 18 amino acids. CDR1 and CDR2 (germline): DFQATT, SNEGSKA (reference sequence). CDR3 region: CSASALAGRLYSYNEQFF. The CDR3 region has the DNA TGCAGTGCTAGTGCACTAGCGGGACGACTTTACTCCTACAATGAGCAGTTCTTC.

V is TRBV5-1 and J is TRBJ2-7; D is uncertain. Germline assignment: CDR1 SGHRS and CDR2 YFSETQ. The CDR3 length is 15 residues. V shed 0 bases and J shed 2 bases, with 12 bases lying between them. CDR3 nucleotide sequence: TGCGCCAGCAGCTTGGCCGACACGGACCCCTACGAGCAGTACTTC. As protein: CASSLADTDPYEQYF.

This clonotype occurred a few times. The CDR3 DNA reads as TGTGCCAGCAGCTTAAAATCCGGGGGATGGGCCGGGGAGCTGTTTTTT. Translated: CASSLKSGGWAGELFF. The chain joins TRBV11-2 to TRBJ2-2; possible D gene TRBD2, 6 bases. V lost 2 bases and J lost 6, with 16 bases in between. The CDR3 length is 16 residues. Germline CDR1 reads SGHAT; CDR2 reads FQNNGV.

This clonotype was observed a handful of times. This may come from a read error, since a much larger clone is one base off. This rearrangement joins TRBV7-9 to TRBJ1-2; a possible D gene is TRBD1 (5 bases). The CDR3 sequence is 13 residues long. Trimming shortened V by 1 base and J by 4 bases, and 7 bases separated the two germline ends. CDR1 is SEHNR and CDR2 is FQNEAQ in the germline V gene (reference sequence). The CDR3 region has the DNA TGTGCCAGCAGCTTAGGGGGCCGCTATGGCTACACCTTC. Amino acids: CASSLGGRYGYTF.

This clonotype occurred a few times. The chain couples TRBV24-1 to TRBJ2-2; 7 bases are a match to TRBD1. The trim removed 7 bases at V and 4 bases at J, leaving 5 bases unmatched. This CDR3 is 14 amino acids long. Germline lookup yields CDR1 KGHDR and CDR2 SFDVKD. The CDR3 reads CATSQGVLTGELFF. DNA for the CDR3: TGTGCCACCAGCCAGGGGGTACTCACCGGGGAGCTGTTTTTT.

The sample holds many counts of this clonotype. The chain combines TRBV9 with TRBJ2-1; tentatively, D is TRBD2 (6 bases). The ends were cut back, 0 bases at V and 7 bases at J, with 8 bases in the middle. Germline CDR1 SGDLS, CDR2 YYNGEE. CDR3 length: 13 residues. CDR3 protein: CASSVGRANEQFF. The CDR3 DNA is TGTGCCAGCAGCGTAGGGAGGGCAAATGAGCAGTTCTTC.

The sample holds a few counts of this clonotype. The V gene is TRBV6-5, the J gene TRBJ2-3, with D tentatively TRBD2 (6 bases). The germline gives CDR1 MNHEY, CDR2 SVGAGI. Deletions cut 6 bases from V and 0 bases from J, with 10 bases between. The CDR3 runs 14 residues. CDR3 nucleotides: TGTGCCAGCAGGCCACTAGCCAGCACAGATACGCAGTATTTT. Its protein product is CASRPLASTDTQYF.

This sequence joins TRBV5-6 and TRBJ2-5; D unclear. V lost 1 base, J lost 2 bases, and 9 bases lay in between. The germline CDR1 and CDR2 sequences are SGHDT and YYEEEE. This CDR3 contains 14 residues. The CDR3 sequence: CASSLSMKQETQYF. As DNA, the CDR3 is TGTGCCAGCAGCTTGAGCATGAAGCAAGAGACCCAGTACTTC.

The chain couples TRBV27 to TRBJ2-5; 7 nucleotides agree with TRBD2. The germline V gene encodes CDR1 MNHEY and CDR2 SMNVEV (reference sequence). Losses at the gene ends were 9 bases for V and 3 bases for J; bases not matched to a gene: 16. The CDR3 sequence is 16 residues long. The CDR3 DNA follows: TGTGCCAGAGTAGGTACGACTAGCTATGCAAAAGAGACCCAGTACTTC. It specifies CARVGTTSYAKETQYF.

The sample holds many counts of this clonotype. The chain couples TRBV12-3 or TRBV12-4 to TRBJ2-3, with D tentatively TRBD1 or TRBD2 (7 bases each). Trimming pared 7 bases from V and 4 bases from J, leaving 24 bases between. CDR3 length: 17 residues. In DNA, the CDR3 is TGTGCCAGCACCCCAGGGGGGGCGCGCAAATTCCCAGATACGCAGTATTTT. Residues: CASTPGGARKFPDTQYF.

V usage is TRBV6-2 or TRBV6-3 and J usage is TRBJ2-1; tentative D call: TRBD2 (5 bases). The CDR3 covers 15 residues. Germline-derived CDR1 and CDR2 are MNHEY and SVGEGT. V was trimmed by 2 bases and J by 4 bases, leaving 12 bases between them. CDR3 sequence reads: CASSYESQRYNEQFF. In DNA, the CDR3 is TGTGCCAGCAGTTACGAATCTCAGCGGTACAATGAGCAGTTCTTC.

This clonotype was observed a few times. The chain uses TRBV28 and TRBJ1-1, with no clear D. This CDR3 spans 15 amino acids. V lost 4 bases and J lost 0, with 12 bases in between. The germline V gene has CDR1 MDHEN and CDR2 SYDVKM. This chain's CDR3 is CASSSDGRLNTEAFF. The CDR3 DNA reads as TGTGCCAGCAGTTCCGACGGACGGTTGAACACTGAAGCTTTCTTT.

The chain combines TRBV7-2 with TRBJ2-7; D uncertain. V was shortened by 2 bases and J by 6 bases, with 8 bases between the two germline ends. The CDR3 runs 12 residues. The germline CDR1 and CDR2 sequences are SGHTA and FQGNSA. CDR3 bases: TGTGCCAGCAGCTTACTAGGGTTCGAGCAGTACTTC. The encoded protein is CASSLLGFEQYF.